This T cell receptor beta chain emerged from a study of blood T cells in healthy people across ages. Whole-study results and caveats: A strong correlation was found between TCR beta diversity and the percentage of naive T cells.

Alongside a J-beta primer mix, a sample-barcoded 5' primer served in a second PCR lasting about 7 to 11 cycles. A single record per CDR3 protein comes from TCRdb applying MiXCR to the 5' RACE reads. The sample lists some 790,000 distinct CDR3 sequences, under 30% occurring once. The J segment lost 8 bases and the V segment lost 6 bases, leaving 7 bases of the junction unmatched. CDR1 ENHRY and CDR2 SYGVKD come from the germline V gene. The CDR3 is made up of 13 amino acids. This clonotype turned up a few times. Antigen unknown. The receptor was isolated from a woman older than 75 in good health. Material for sequencing was blood. The rearrangement uses TRBV10-3 and TRBJ1-2; 9 bases are shared with TRBD1. CDR3 DNA sequence: TGTGCCATCAGAACCAGGACAGGGGCCGGCTACACCTTC. It yields the protein CAIRTRTGAGYTF.